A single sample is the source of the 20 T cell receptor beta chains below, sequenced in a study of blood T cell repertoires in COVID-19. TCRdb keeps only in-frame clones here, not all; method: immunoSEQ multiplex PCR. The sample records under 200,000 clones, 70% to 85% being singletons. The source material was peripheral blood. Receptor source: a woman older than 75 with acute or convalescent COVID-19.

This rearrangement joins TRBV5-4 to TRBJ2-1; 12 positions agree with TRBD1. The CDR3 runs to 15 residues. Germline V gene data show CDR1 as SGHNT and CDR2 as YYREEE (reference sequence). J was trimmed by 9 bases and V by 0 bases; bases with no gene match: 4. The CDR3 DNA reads TGTGCCAGCAGCTTGGAAGGGACAGGGGGCGGTGAGCAGTTCTTC. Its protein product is CASSLEGTGGGEQFF.

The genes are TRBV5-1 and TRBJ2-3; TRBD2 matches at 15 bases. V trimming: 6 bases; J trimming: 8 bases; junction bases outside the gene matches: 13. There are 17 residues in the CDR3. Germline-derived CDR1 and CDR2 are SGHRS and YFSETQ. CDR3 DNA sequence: TGCGCCAGCACCGCCGAAGGACTAGCGGGAGGGCCCGTTACGCAGTATTTT. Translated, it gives CASTAEGLAGGPVTQYF.

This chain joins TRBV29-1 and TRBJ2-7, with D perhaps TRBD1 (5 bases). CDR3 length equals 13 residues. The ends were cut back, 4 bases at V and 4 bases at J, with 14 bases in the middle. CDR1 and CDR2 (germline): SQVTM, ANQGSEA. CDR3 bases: TGCAGCGTTGTGCGCAGGGTCCCGTACGAGCAGTACTTC. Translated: CSVVRRVPYEQYF.

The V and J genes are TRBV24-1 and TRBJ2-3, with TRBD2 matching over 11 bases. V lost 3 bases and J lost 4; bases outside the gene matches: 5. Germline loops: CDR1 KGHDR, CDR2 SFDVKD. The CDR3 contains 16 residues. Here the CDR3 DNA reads TGTGCCACCAGTGATACTAGCGGGGGAATGGCAGATACGCAGTATTTT. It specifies CATSDTSGGMADTQYF.

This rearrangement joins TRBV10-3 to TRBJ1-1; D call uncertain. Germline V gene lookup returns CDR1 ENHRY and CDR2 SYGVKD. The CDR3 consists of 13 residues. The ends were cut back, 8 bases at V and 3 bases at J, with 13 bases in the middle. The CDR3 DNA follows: TGTGCCATCGGAACTAACCGGGACACTGAAGCTTTCTTT. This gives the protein CAIGTNRDTEAFF.

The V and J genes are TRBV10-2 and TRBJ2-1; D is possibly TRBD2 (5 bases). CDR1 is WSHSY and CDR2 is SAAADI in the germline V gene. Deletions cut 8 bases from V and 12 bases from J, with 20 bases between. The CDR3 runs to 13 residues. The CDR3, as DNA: TGCGCCAGCGTGGGAGTAAGGCTAACGGGGCAGTTCTTC. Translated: CASVGVRLTGQFF.

CDR3 residues: CASSLGQGVHYEQYF. The CDR3 DNA follows: TGTGCCAGCAGCTTAGGGCAGGGGGTTCACTACGAGCAGTACTTC. This sequence joins TRBV11-2 and TRBJ2-7; 7 nucleotides match TRBD1. With 1 base clipped from V and 3 bases from J, the junction kept 6 bases outside the gene matches. Germline V gene data show CDR1 as SGHAT and CDR2 as FQNNGV. This CDR3 region has 15 residues.

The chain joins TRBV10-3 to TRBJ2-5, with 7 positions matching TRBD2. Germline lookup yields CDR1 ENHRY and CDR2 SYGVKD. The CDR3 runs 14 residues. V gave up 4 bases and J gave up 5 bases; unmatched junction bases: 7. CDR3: CAISAPRAGETQYF. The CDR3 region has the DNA TGTGCCATCAGTGCCCCCAGAGCGGGGGAGACCCAGTACTTC.

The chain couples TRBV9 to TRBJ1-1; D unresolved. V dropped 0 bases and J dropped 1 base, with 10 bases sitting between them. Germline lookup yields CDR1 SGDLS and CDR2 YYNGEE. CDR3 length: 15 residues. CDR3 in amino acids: CASSVAGGSNTEAFF. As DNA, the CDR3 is TGTGCCAGCAGCGTAGCGGGAGGATCGAACACTGAAGCTTTCTTT.

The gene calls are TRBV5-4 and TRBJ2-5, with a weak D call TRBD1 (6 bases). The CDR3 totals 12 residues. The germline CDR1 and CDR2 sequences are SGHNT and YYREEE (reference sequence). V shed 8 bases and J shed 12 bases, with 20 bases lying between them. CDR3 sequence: CARRCRNQGKYF. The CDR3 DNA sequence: TGTGCCAGGAGGTGCCGAAACCAGGGGAAGTACTTC. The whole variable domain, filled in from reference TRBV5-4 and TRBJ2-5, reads ETGVTQSPTHLIKTRGQQVTLRCSSQSGHNTVSWYQQALGQGPQFIFQYYREEENGRGNFPPRFSGLQFPNYSSELNVNALELDDSALYLCARRCRNQGKYFGPGTRLLVL.

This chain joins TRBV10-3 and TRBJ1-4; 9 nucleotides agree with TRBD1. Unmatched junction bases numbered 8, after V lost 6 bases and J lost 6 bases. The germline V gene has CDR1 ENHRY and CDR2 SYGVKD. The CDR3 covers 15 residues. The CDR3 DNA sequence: TGTGCCATCAGCGCCTCTACAGGGGGCGATGAAAAACTGTTTTTT. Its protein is CAISASTGGDEKLFF.

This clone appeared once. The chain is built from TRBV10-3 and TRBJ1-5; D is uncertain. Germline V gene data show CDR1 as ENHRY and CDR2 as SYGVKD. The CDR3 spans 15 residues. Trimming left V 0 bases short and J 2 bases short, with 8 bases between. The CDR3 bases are TGTGCCATCAGTGAGTCGCGGCGGGGCAATCAGCCCCAGCATTTT. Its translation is CAISESRRGNQPQHF.

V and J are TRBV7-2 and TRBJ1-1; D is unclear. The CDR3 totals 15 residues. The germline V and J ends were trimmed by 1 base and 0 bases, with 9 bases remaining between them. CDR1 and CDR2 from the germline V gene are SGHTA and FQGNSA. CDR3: CASSLESGMNTEAFF. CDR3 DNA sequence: TGTGCCAGCAGCTTAGAGTCGGGGATGAACACTGAAGCTTTCTTT.

The DNA for the CDR3 is TGTGCCAGCAGTGACTCAGGGGTCGTCACAGATACGCAGTATTTT. Its protein product is CASSDSGVVTDTQYF. The chain combines TRBV2 with TRBJ2-3; D is perhaps TRBD1 (6 bases). The CDR3 spans 15 residues. Looked up from germline, CDR1 is SNHLY and CDR2 is FYNNEI. V lost 3 bases and J lost 2, with 12 bases in between.

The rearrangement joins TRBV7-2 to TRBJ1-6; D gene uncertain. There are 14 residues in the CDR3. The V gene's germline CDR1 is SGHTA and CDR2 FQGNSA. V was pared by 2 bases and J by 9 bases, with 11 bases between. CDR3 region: CASSLNGVGSPLHF. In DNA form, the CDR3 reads TGTGCCAGCAGCTTAAACGGGGTGGGTTCACCCCTCCACTTT.

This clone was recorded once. For the CDR3, the DNA is TGTGCCAGCAGTTACCTAGGACAGTCAGATACGCAGTATTTT. It yields the protein CASSYLGQSDTQYF. This chain joins TRBV6-5 and TRBJ2-3; D possibly corresponds to TRBD1 (6 bases). Germline V gives CDR1 MNHEY, CDR2 SVGAGI. The CDR3 sequence is 14 residues long. V was trimmed by 2 bases and J by 4 bases, leaving 10 bases between them.

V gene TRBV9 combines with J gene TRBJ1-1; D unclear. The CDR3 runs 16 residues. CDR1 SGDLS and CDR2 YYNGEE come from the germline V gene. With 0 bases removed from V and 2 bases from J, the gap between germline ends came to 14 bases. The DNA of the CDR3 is TGTGCCAGCAGCGTAGGATGGGGAGTCGGAAACACTGAAGCTTTCTTT. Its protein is CASSVGWGVGNTEAFF.

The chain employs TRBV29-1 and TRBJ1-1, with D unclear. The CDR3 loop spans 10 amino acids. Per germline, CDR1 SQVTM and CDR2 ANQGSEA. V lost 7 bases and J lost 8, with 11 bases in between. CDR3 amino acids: CSAGLEEAFF. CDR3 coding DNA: TGCAGCGCCGGACTGGAGGAAGCTTTCTTT.

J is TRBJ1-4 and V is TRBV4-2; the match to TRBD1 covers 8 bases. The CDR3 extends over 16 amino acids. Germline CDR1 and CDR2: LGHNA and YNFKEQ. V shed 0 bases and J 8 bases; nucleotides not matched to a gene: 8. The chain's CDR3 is CASSQEERQGWEKLFF. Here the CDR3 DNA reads TGTGCCAGCAGCCAAGAGGAGCGACAGGGGTGGGAAAAACTGTTTTTT.

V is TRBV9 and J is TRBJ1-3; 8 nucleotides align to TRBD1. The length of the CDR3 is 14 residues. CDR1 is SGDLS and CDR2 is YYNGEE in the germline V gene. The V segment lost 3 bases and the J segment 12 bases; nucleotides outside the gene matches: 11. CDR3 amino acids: CASSDPDREGIIYF. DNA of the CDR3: TGTGCCAGCAGCGACCCGGACAGGGAAGGGATCATATATTTT. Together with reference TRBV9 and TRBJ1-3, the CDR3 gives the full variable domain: DSGVTQTPKHLITATGQRVTLRCSPRSGDLSVYWYQQSLDQGLQFLIQYYNGEERAKGNILERFSAQQFPDLHSELNLSSLELGDSALYFCASSDPDREGIIYFGEGSWLTVV.